The sequence of this TCR beta chain was determined in a study of OX40 agonist ivuxolimab in advanced cancers. For the wider study: The costimulatory receptor OX40 (CD134) was targeted by ivuxolimab, a fully human IgG2 agonistic monoclonal antibody. The monotherapy dose-escalation portion (N of about 50 patients) of the phase I ivuxolimab trial is reported in the paper. Patients were allowed to have had prior anti-PD-1, anti-PD-L1 or anti-CTLA-4 therapy, and roughly 40% of the dose-escalation patients had been treated with checkpoint inhibitors. Intravenous ivuxolimab was administered to patients every 2 weeks at six dose levels: 0.01, 0.1, 0.3, 1.5, 3 and 10 mg/kg. Of the roughly 51 patients in dose escalation, around 20 had hepatocellular carcinoma, some 15 had melanoma, 9 had renal cell carcinoma and 9 had head and neck cancer. The purpose of peripheral TCRbeta sequencing was to test whether ivuxolimab changed TCR sequence diversity and led to clonal T-cell expansion. Partial responses occurred in three dose-escalation patients, of whom one had hepatocellular carcinoma and two had cutaneous melanoma. In the dose-escalation cohort, around four fifths of patients were male, and the mean age was 60 years with a range of roughly 20 to 85. Beyond this particular receptor, the publication reports: After ivuxolimab, more expanded clones were found on average in CD8+ T cells than in CD4+ T cells. The antigen specificity of the clonally expanded peripheral T cells was not determined. At doses of 0.1 to 3.0 mg/kg, clonal expansion of both CD4+ and CD8+ T cells in blood was seen between baseline and week 6. Low levels of normalized T-cell clonal expansion were also seen in some patients who did not respond. In the 0.1-3.0 mg/kg groups, partial responders were among the patients with the lowest normalized peripheral clonal expansion, particularly in CD8+ T cells.

Note on this clone: This receptor's antigen is unknown. No base qualities exist here, and no much larger clone lies one base off it.

For sequencing of the TCRbeta CDR3 region, genomic DNA was extracted from the sorted cells. TCRbeta CDR3 regions were sequenced using the immunoSEQ Assay. TCRdb carries this immuneACCESS record with in-frame sequences only. Its versions omit some clonotypes, under half of them owing to an unresolved V gene in the studies checked, with the rest unexplained. This sample comprises about 68,000 clones, roughly 83% of them detected only once. Together, the top ten hold 1.4% of the sample. Patients with autoimmune disease history or receiving systemic immunosuppression were excluded from the trial. Peripheral blood for TCR sequencing was collected from all dose cohorts at baseline, on cycle 4 day 1, and on cycle 7 day 1. Samples were obtained from an open-label, multicenter, first-in-human phase I dose-escalation trial of ivuxolimab. Adults with locally advanced or metastatic melanoma, renal cell carcinoma, hepatocellular carcinoma or head and neck squamous cell carcinoma were enrolled in the trial. Before TCR sequencing, CD4+ T cells and CD8+ T cells were sorted from peripheral blood as separate populations.

Relative to germline, V is 2 bases shorter and J is 1 base shorter, with 3 bases between their ends. From a lookup of the germline V gene, CDR1 and CDR2 are SGDLS and YYNGEE. Counted from cysteine to phenylalanine, this CDR3 has 12 amino acids. The sequence is cut down to CDR3 DNA, 36 bases in frame from base 1. The specimen comprised CD4+ or CD8+ T cells sorted from blood, sampled in a trial of the OX40 agonist ivuxolimab. The receptor comes from an adult with an advanced solid tumor such as melanoma, head and neck, liver or kidney cancer. Recombination joined TRBV9 with TRBJ2-5; no D segment can be confidently identified. The sequenced DNA is TGTGCCAGCAGCGTCTCCCAAGAGACCCAGTACTTC. Its protein product is CASSVSQETQYF. The entire variable domain, with the stretches around the CDR3 drawn from the reference TRBV9 and TRBJ2-5 proteins, is DSGVTQTPKHLITATGQRVTLRCSPRSGDLSVYWYQQSLDQGLQFLIQYYNGEERAKGNILERFSAQQFPDLHSELNLSSLELGDSALYFCASSVSQETQYFGPGTRLLVL.